The 17 T cell receptor beta chains listed next were all sequenced from one sample in a study of molecular identifiers for immune sequencing clone quantification. TCRdb reprocessed the PCR reads via MiXCR and lists one record per CDR3 protein. Among around 20,000 distinct CDR3 sequences listed, 15% to 20% were seen once. Sequenced material: naive CD8+ T cells from blood, with Jurkat cell RNA spiked in. Subset noted: FACS-sorted CD8+CD4-CCR7+CD45RA+ naive T cells. Receptors were obtained from a human donor in good health. Some libraries in this study had Jurkat cell RNA spiked in.

This clonotype was seen ten or more times. This chain connects TRBV28 to TRBJ2-7, with 10 positions matching TRBD2. V lost 8 bases and J lost 5; bases outside the gene matches: 6. The CDR3 runs 13 residues. CDR1 and CDR2 (germline): MDHEN, SYDVKM. DNA of the CDR3: TGTGCCAGCTCGATAGCGGGGGGTGACGAGCAGTACTTC. Translation gives CASSIAGGDEQYF.

This clonotype was observed at least ten times. The chain uses TRBV4-2 and TRBJ2-2; no clear D gene. The CDR3 spans 16 residues. V was trimmed by 3 bases and J by 1 base, leaving 12 bases between them. In germline, CDR1 is LGHNA, CDR2 YNFKEQ. The CDR3 bases are TGTGCCAGCAGCCAGACCCCGATTAGGAACACCGGGGAGCTGTTTTTT. This codes for CASSQTPIRNTGELFF.

The table lists this clonotype with many counts. The rearrangement links TRBV28 to TRBJ2-5; a possible D gene is TRBD2 (7 bases). The CDR3 length is 13 residues. The V end lost 5 bases, the J end lost 10 bases, and 17 bases lay between the germline ends. Germline V gene data show CDR1 as MDHEN and CDR2 as SYDVKM. Here the CDR3 reads CASSPPSGGFQYF. The CDR3 nucleotides are TGTGCCAGCAGTCCCCCCTCGGGGGGCTTCCAGTACTTC.

As for this clonotype: This may be a read error, as it is one base from a much larger clone. The CDR3 protein is CASSLGSYGQYF. CDR3 DNA sequence: TGTGCCAGCAGCTTGGGTAGTTACGGGCAGTACTTC. The J gene is TRBJ2-7, the V gene TRBV5-6; D call uncertain. The CDR3 has 12 amino acids. CDR1 and CDR2 (germline): SGHDT, YYEEEE.

As for this clonotype: A read error may explain this, as a much larger clone is one base away. In nucleotides, the CDR3 is TGTGCCAGCAGCTCATCAGAGACACCCTACGAGCAGTACTTC. Translating gives CASSSSETPYEQYF. The chain carries TRBV7-9 and TRBJ2-7; D is unresolved. With 4 bases removed from V and 2 bases from J, the gap between germline ends came to 12 bases. Germline-derived CDR1 and CDR2 are SEHNR and FQNEAQ (reference sequence). The CDR3 runs 14 residues.

This clonotype was found many times. The chain uses TRBV5-1 and TRBJ2-6, with 12 bases matching TRBD1. This CDR3 contains 19 residues. Germline values: CDR1 SGHRS, CDR2 YFSETQ. Losses at the gene ends were 0 bases for V and 3 bases for J; bases not matched to a gene: 7. The DNA of the CDR3 is TGCGCCAGCAGCTTGGTGGGACAGGGGGCTGTAAGTGGGGCCAACGTCCTGACTTTC. Amino acids: CASSLVGQGAVSGANVLTF.

This clonotype was seen ten or more times. CDR3 DNA sequence: TGTGCCAGCAGATCGGGACAGGGGATGCAGCCCCAGCATTTT. Residues: CASRSGQGMQPQHF. The rearrangement links TRBV6-2 or TRBV6-3 to TRBJ1-5; 10 nucleotides agree with TRBD1. Germline CDR1 reads MNHEY; CDR2 reads SVGEGT. V dropped 6 bases and J dropped 7; count of bases not matched to a gene: 6. The CDR3 is 14 amino acids.

This clonotype was picked up many times. This chain joins TRBV12-3 or TRBV12-4 and TRBJ1-1, with no clear D. The CDR3 extends over 11 amino acids. V shed 7 bases and J shed 0 bases, with 3 bases lying between them. CDR3 sequence (DNA): TGTGCCAGCAAACTGAACACTGAAGCTTTCTTT. Protein sequence: CASKLNTEAFF.

This clonotype was recorded many times. The chain uses TRBV5-4 and TRBJ1-1, with D perhaps TRBD1 (5 bases). The CDR3 is 14 amino acids. The V end was cut by 6 bases, the J end by 3 bases, with 15 bases between. The germline CDR1 and CDR2 sequences are SGHNT and YYREEE (reference sequence). CDR3 sequence: CASNPEGTDTEAFF. DNA of the CDR3: TGTGCCAGCAACCCTGAAGGGACGGACACTGAAGCTTTCTTT. The full variable domain, in which reference TRBV5-4 and TRBJ1-1 provide the parts outside the CDR3, is ETGVTQSPTHLIKTRGQQVTLRCSSQSGHNTVSWYQQALGQGPQFIFQYYREEENGRGNFPPRFSGLQFPNYSSELNVNALELDDSALYLCASNPEGTDTEAFFGQGTRLTVV.

This clonotype was recorded at least ten times. This rearrangement joins TRBV19 to TRBJ1-1; D is undetermined. Trimming cost V 1 base and J 4 bases, with 4 bases left between them. CDR3 length: 12 residues. Germline V CDR1 and CDR2: LNHDA, SQIVND (reference sequence). CDR3 sequence: CASSIGLTEAFF. CDR3 coding DNA: TGTGCCAGTAGTATAGGCCTCACTGAAGCTTTCTTT.

Comment on this clonotype: Possible read error: a much larger clone is one base away. This chain connects TRBV25-1 to TRBJ2-7; TRBD1 might be the D (6 bases). Per the germline V gene, CDR1 is MGHDK and CDR2 is SYGVNS. The CDR3 is 12 residues long. The CDR3 DNA reads as TGTGCCTGCAGCCCGACAGGACTGGAGCAGTACTTC. Translating it yields CACSPTGLEQYF.

As concerns this clonotype: The germline gene is not matched at one end of the junction; a read error may be the cause. The chain couples TRBV14 to TRBJ1-4; perhaps TRBD1 as D (5 bases). The germline CDR1 and CDR2 sequences are SGHDN and FVKESK. This CDR3 is built from 16 residues. The CDR3 DNA reads as TGTGCCGGCAGCGCGACGGGACGGCAGATTAATGAAAAACTGTTTTTT. Translated, it gives CAGSATGRQINEKLFF.

This clonotype occurred many times. The CDR3 DNA reads as TGTGCCAGCAGCTTATACAGGGGTGAGCAGTTCTTC. Translating gives CASSLYRGEQFF. V gene TRBV13 combines with J gene TRBJ2-1; the match to TRBD1 covers 7 bases. Trimming cost V 2 bases and J 9 bases; bases outside gene matches: 1. Germline lookup yields CDR1 PRHDT and CDR2 FYEKMQ (reference sequence). The CDR3 runs to 12 residues.

This clonotype was detected ten times or more. The chain joins TRBV12-3 or TRBV12-4 to TRBJ1-5; D might be TRBD1 (5 bases). This CDR3 region has 17 residues. The V end was cut by 2 bases, the J end by 0 bases, with 14 bases between. The CDR3, as DNA: TGTGCCAGCAGTTTAATCCGGGACCACTATAGCAATCAGCCCCAGCATTTT. It is translated as CASSLIRDHYSNQPQHF.

This clonotype was observed many times. The rearrangement joins TRBV6-2 or TRBV6-3 to TRBJ1-2; TRBD1 is a possible D gene (5 bases). Trimming cost V 2 bases and J 8 bases, with 15 bases left between them. Germline CDR1 MNHEY, CDR2 SVGEGT. CDR3 length: 14 amino acids. The CDR3 here is CASSYPRGWPGYTF. The CDR3, as DNA: TGTGCCAGCAGTTACCCGCGGGGCTGGCCCGGCTACACCTTC.

This clonotype was seen just once. Possible read error: a much larger clone is one base away. The CDR3 does not end in the conserved phenylalanine or tryptophan, so this is likely a read error. The rearrangement uses TRBV10-3 and TRBJ2-5; 14 bases line up with TRBD2. The CDR3 extends over 18 amino acids. Trimming cost V 4 bases and J 4 bases; bases outside gene matches: 11. Germline-derived CDR1 and CDR2 are ENHRY and SYGVKD. CDR3 sequence reads: CAISAEMPGLAGAETQYL. The CDR3 region has the DNA TGTGCCATCAGTGCTGAGATGCCGGGACTAGCGGGAGCAGAGACCCAGTACCTC.

The chain joins TRBV9 to TRBJ2-7, with D maybe TRBD1 (6 bases). V lost 3 bases, J lost 3 bases, and 13 bases lay in between. The CDR3 loop spans 14 amino acids. From germline, CDR1 is SGDLS and CDR2 YYNGEE. Here the CDR3 reads CASSAWDKSYEQYF. The CDR3 DNA is TGTGCCAGCAGCGCCTGGGACAAAAGCTACGAGCAGTACTTC.